This is a list of T cell receptor beta chains from one sample in a study of blood T cell repertoires in COVID-19. Libraries were prepared by immunoSEQ multiplex PCR; TCRdb keeps only in-frame clonotypes and omits some of them. This table has about 480,000 clones, roughly nine tenths appearing once. The sequencing input was peripheral blood. The receptors stem from a man aged 18 to 30 with COVID-19, enrolled during active disease. Both conserved end residues are part of each CDR3. The D gene is left open where the match is weak. The size of a clone is reported for some rows only, either as once, few or many, or as a class for expanded clones.

CDR3aa: CASSDPGQEQFF
CDR3nt: TGTGCCAGCAGCGACCCGGGACAGGAGCAGTTCTTC
d_gene: TRBD1
v_gene: TRBV9
abundance: -
j_gene: TRBJ2-1

CDR3aa: CASSERLAGDYEQYF
CDR3nt: TGTGCCAGCAGCGAAAGACTAGCGGGAGACTACGAGCAGTACTTC
d_gene: TRBD2
v_gene: TRBV11-3
abundance: -
j_gene: TRBJ2-7

CDR3aa: CASSSGLAGIQETQYF
CDR3nt: TGCGCCAGCAGCTCGGGACTAGCGGGGATCCAAGAGACCCAGTACTTC
d_gene: TRBD2
v_gene: TRBV5-1
abundance: -
j_gene: TRBJ2-5

CDR3aa: CASSTTQGRRDYGYTF
CDR3nt: TGTGCCAGCAGCACCACACAGGGGCGCCGAGACTATGGCTACACCTTC
d_gene: TRBD1
v_gene: TRBV5-4
abundance: -
j_gene: TRBJ1-2

CDR3aa: CASSYIGGSGANVLTF
CDR3nt: TGTGCCAGCAGCTACATAGGAGGATCTGGGGCCAACGTCCTGACTTTC
d_gene: -
v_gene: TRBV13
abundance: -
j_gene: TRBJ2-6

CDR3aa: CASSQEPSEGRTQYF
CDR3nt: TGTGCCAGCAGCCAAGAGCCTAGCGAGGGCCGGACCCAGTACTTC
d_gene: -
v_gene: TRBV4-2
abundance: -
j_gene: TRBJ2-5

CDR3aa: CASSIAGHQSETQYF
CDR3nt: TGTGCCAGTAGTATAGCCGGTCATCAATCAGAGACCCAGTACTTC
d_gene: -
v_gene: TRBV19
abundance: once
j_gene: TRBJ2-5

CDR3aa: CATSRVSGSSYEQYF
CDR3nt: TGTGCCACCAGCAGAGTTAGCGGGAGTTCCTACGAGCAGTACTTC
d_gene: TRBD2
v_gene: TRBV15
abundance: -
j_gene: TRBJ2-7

CDR3aa: CASTPAENTGELFF
CDR3nt: TGTGCCAGCACTCCGGCGGAGAACACCGGGGAGCTGTTTTTT
d_gene: -
v_gene: TRBV6-5
abundance: once
j_gene: TRBJ2-2

CDR3aa: CATRQGQAEAFF
CDR3nt: TGTGCCACCAGGCAGGGGCAGGCTGAAGCTTTCTTT
d_gene: -
v_gene: TRBV6-5
abundance: -
j_gene: TRBJ1-1

CDR3aa: CASSLTPSGGAGEQFF
CDR3nt: TGTGCCAGCAGCTTAACCCCTAGCGGGGGGGCAGGCGAGCAGTTCTTC
d_gene: TRBD2
v_gene: TRBV25-1
abundance: once
j_gene: TRBJ2-1

CDR3aa: CASSKETQYF
CDR3nt: TGTGCCAGCAGCAAAGAGACCCAGTACTTC
d_gene: -
v_gene: TRBV6-4
abundance: -
j_gene: TRBJ2-5

CDR3aa: CASSSTAGSETQYF
CDR3nt: TGTGCCAGCAGCTCCACCGCAGGTTCGGAGACCCAGTACTTC
d_gene: -
v_gene: TRBV11-2
abundance: few
j_gene: TRBJ2-5

CDR3aa: CASSLEQQETQYF
CDR3nt: TGTGCCAGCAGCTTGGAACAGCAAGAGACCCAGTACTTC
d_gene: -
v_gene: TRBV5-4
abundance: once
j_gene: TRBJ2-5

CDR3aa: CASSQREDTEAFF
CDR3nt: TGTGCCAGCTCACAAAGGGAGGACACTGAAGCTTTCTTT
d_gene: -
v_gene: TRBV18
abundance: -
j_gene: TRBJ1-1

CDR3aa: CASSPLAGYEQYF
CDR3nt: TGTGCCAGCAGCCCACTGGCGGGGTACGAGCAGTACTTC
d_gene: -
v_gene: TRBV11-2
abundance: -
j_gene: TRBJ2-7

CDR3aa: CAWSFSSYGYTF
CDR3nt: TGTGCCTGGAGTTTCTCCTCGTATGGCTACACCTTC
d_gene: -
v_gene: TRBV30
abundance: -
j_gene: TRBJ1-2

CDR3aa: CASSYSGGGPEAFF
CDR3nt: TGTGCCAGCAGTTACTCGGGGGGGGGACCTGAAGCTTTCTTT
d_gene: -
v_gene: TRBV6-5
abundance: -
j_gene: TRBJ1-1

CDR3aa: CATSRDRGSEETQYF
CDR3nt: TGTGCCACCAGCAGAGACAGAGGTAGCGAAGAGACCCAGTACTTC
d_gene: -
v_gene: TRBV15
abundance: -
j_gene: TRBJ2-5

CDR3aa: CASSLLNSPLHF
CDR3nt: TGTGCCAGCAGCCTACTTAATTCACCCCTCCACTTT
d_gene: -
v_gene: TRBV7-6
abundance: -
j_gene: TRBJ1-6

CDR3aa: CSVDGVRSYNEQFF
CDR3nt: TGCAGCGTTGACGGGGTTCGCTCCTACAATGAGCAGTTCTTC
d_gene: -
v_gene: TRBV29-1
abundance: -
j_gene: TRBJ2-1

CDR3aa: CASTNPSGRVNRATNEKLFF
CDR3nt: TGTGCCAGTACCAACCCTAGCGGAAGGGTCAATAGGGCAACTAATGAAAAACTGTTTTTT
d_gene: -
v_gene: TRBV19
abundance: -
j_gene: TRBJ1-4

CDR3aa: CASRTGWNQPQHF
CDR3nt: TGTGCCAGCCGGACAGGGTGGAATCAGCCCCAGCATTTT
d_gene: TRBD1
v_gene: TRBV6-5
abundance: -
j_gene: TRBJ1-5

CDR3aa: CASSPGYEQYF
CDR3nt: TGTGCCAGCAGCCCAGGCTACGAGCAGTACTTC
d_gene: -
v_gene: TRBV7-9
abundance: -
j_gene: TRBJ2-7

CDR3aa: CASTHGNEQFF
CDR3nt: TGTGCCAGCACCCACGGGAATGAGCAGTTCTTC
d_gene: -
v_gene: TRBV6-5
abundance: -
j_gene: TRBJ2-1

CDR3aa: CALIGTDYNEQFF
CDR3nt: TGTGCCCTAATTGGGACTGATTACAATGAGCAGTTCTTC
d_gene: -
v_gene: TRBV6-5
abundance: -
j_gene: TRBJ2-1

CDR3aa: CASMDLPPMNTEAFF
CDR3nt: TGTGCCAGTATGGACTTACCTCCGATGAACACTGAAGCTTTCTTT
d_gene: -
v_gene: TRBV19
abundance: -
j_gene: TRBJ1-1

CDR3aa: CASSPKQDTIYF
CDR3nt: TGCGCCAGCAGCCCGAAACAGGACACCATATATTTT
d_gene: -
v_gene: TRBV5-1
abundance: few
j_gene: TRBJ1-3

CDR3aa: CASKTQGRAGELFF
CDR3nt: TGTGCCAGCAAAACGCAGGGGCGCGCCGGGGAGCTGTTTTTT
d_gene: -
v_gene: TRBV6-5
abundance: -
j_gene: TRBJ2-2

CDR3aa: CASSLVASYGYTF
CDR3nt: TGTGCCAGCAGCTTGGTAGCTTCCTATGGCTACACCTTC
d_gene: -
v_gene: TRBV5-6
abundance: -
j_gene: TRBJ1-2

CDR3aa: CASSLSGSSTDTQYF
CDR3nt: TGTGCCAGCAGCCTTAGCGGTTCTAGCACAGATACGCAGTATTTT
d_gene: -
v_gene: TRBV11-2
abundance: -
j_gene: TRBJ2-3

CDR3aa: CASSLSINHLGVSQYF
CDR3nt: TGTGCCAGCAGTTTATCGATTAACCACCTCGGGGTTTCCCAGTACTTC
d_gene: -
v_gene: TRBV27
abundance: -
j_gene: TRBJ2-5

CDR3aa: CASSLGGGGFAFF
CDR3nt: TGTGCCAGCAGTTTAGGCGGCGGCGGATTTGCTTTCTTT
d_gene: -
v_gene: TRBV28
abundance: -
j_gene: TRBJ1-1

CDR3aa: CASSSRLAGGPKTYNEQFF
CDR3nt: TGTGCCAGTAGTTCAAGACTAGCGGGGGGTCCTAAGACCTACAATGAGCAGTTCTTC
d_gene: TRBD2
v_gene: TRBV19
abundance: -
j_gene: TRBJ2-1

CDR3aa: CASSLGVWVEGANEKLFF
CDR3nt: TGTGCCAGCAGCTTAGGTGTATGGGTCGAGGGGGCTAATGAAAAACTGTTTTTT
d_gene: -
v_gene: TRBV7-9
abundance: -
j_gene: TRBJ1-4

CDR3aa: CASSVVPYNSPLHF
CDR3nt: TGTGCCAGCAGCGTAGTTCCTTATAATTCACCCCTCCACTTT
d_gene: -
v_gene: TRBV9
abundance: -
j_gene: TRBJ1-6

CDR3aa: CASSEWVGTLSYEQYF
CDR3nt: TGTGCCAGCAGTGAATGGGTCGGGACACTCTCCTACGAGCAGTACTTC
d_gene: -
v_gene: TRBV2
abundance: -
j_gene: TRBJ2-7

CDR3aa: CASSTRTGLNTEAFF
CDR3nt: TGTGCCAGCAGTACTAGGACAGGGCTGAACACTGAAGCTTTCTTT
d_gene: TRBD1
v_gene: TRBV6-2/TRBV6-3
abundance: -
j_gene: TRBJ1-1

CDR3aa: CASSREGYNSPLHF
CDR3nt: TGTGCCAGCAGTCGGGAGGGGTATAATTCACCCCTCCACTTT
d_gene: -
v_gene: TRBV27
abundance: -
j_gene: TRBJ1-6

CDR3aa: CASSGTDRQPQHF
CDR3nt: TGTGCCAGCAGTGGGACAGACCGTCAGCCCCAGCATTTT
d_gene: -
v_gene: TRBV2
abundance: few
j_gene: TRBJ1-5

CDR3aa: CASSRGSRGYTF
CDR3nt: TGTGCCAGTAGTCGCGGGTCTCGGGGCTACACCTTC
d_gene: -
v_gene: TRBV19
abundance: -
j_gene: TRBJ1-2

CDR3aa: CSGSRTGGAFF
CDR3nt: TGCAGCGGTTCCCGGACAGGGGGAGCTTTCTTT
d_gene: TRBD1
v_gene: TRBV29-1
abundance: -
j_gene: TRBJ1-1

CDR3aa: CASSQPSDRGRGDTQYF
CDR3nt: TGCGCCAGCAGCCAACCCTCAGACAGGGGACGAGGAGATACGCAGTATTTT
d_gene: TRBD1
v_gene: TRBV4-1
abundance: -
j_gene: TRBJ2-3

CDR3aa: CASSYLRSTEAFF
CDR3nt: TGTGCCAGCAGTTACCTTAGGAGTACTGAAGCTTTCTTT
d_gene: -
v_gene: TRBV6-5
abundance: -
j_gene: TRBJ1-1

CDR3aa: CASSLTPARGATGELFF
CDR3nt: TGTGCCAGCAGCTTGACCCCGGCCCGGGGGGCCACCGGGGAGCTGTTTTTT
d_gene: -
v_gene: TRBV5-5
abundance: -
j_gene: TRBJ2-2

CDR3aa: CASGLSPTDTQYF
CDR3nt: TGTGCTAGTGGTTTGAGCCCTACAGATACGCAGTATTTT
d_gene: -
v_gene: TRBV12-5
abundance: -
j_gene: TRBJ2-3

CDR3aa: CASSDDRGKVTDTQYF
CDR3nt: TGTGCCAGCAGCGACGACAGGGGGAAGGTCACAGATACGCAGTATTTT
d_gene: TRBD1
v_gene: TRBV2
abundance: -
j_gene: TRBJ2-3

CDR3aa: CASSYSIGSSYNEQFF
CDR3nt: TGTGCCAGCAGTTACTCGATTGGGAGCTCCTACAATGAGCAGTTCTTC
d_gene: -
v_gene: TRBV6-5
abundance: -
j_gene: TRBJ2-1

CDR3aa: CASSFLSGDQETQYF
CDR3nt: TGTGCCAGCAGCTTTTTGTCAGGCGACCAAGAGACCCAGTACTTC
d_gene: -
v_gene: TRBV7-9
abundance: -
j_gene: TRBJ2-5

CDR3aa: CASSLDPWDSGEKLFF
CDR3nt: TGTGCCAGCAGCTTAGATCCTTGGGACAGCGGTGAAAAACTGTTTTTT
d_gene: TRBD1
v_gene: TRBV11-2
abundance: -
j_gene: TRBJ1-4

CDR3aa: CASSSIAGGPTDTQYF
CDR3nt: TGCGCCAGCAGCTCAATAGCGGGGGGGCCCACAGATACGCAGTATTTT
d_gene: TRBD2
v_gene: TRBV5-1
abundance: once
j_gene: TRBJ2-3

CDR3aa: CASSLIQGSDTQYF
CDR3nt: TGTGCCAGCAGTTTAATTCAGGGGTCAGATACGCAGTATTTT
d_gene: -
v_gene: TRBV27
abundance: -
j_gene: TRBJ2-3

CDR3aa: CASSLEAGNQPQHF
CDR3nt: TGTGCCAGCTCACTAGAAGCCGGCAATCAGCCCCAGCATTTT
d_gene: -
v_gene: TRBV18
abundance: -
j_gene: TRBJ1-5